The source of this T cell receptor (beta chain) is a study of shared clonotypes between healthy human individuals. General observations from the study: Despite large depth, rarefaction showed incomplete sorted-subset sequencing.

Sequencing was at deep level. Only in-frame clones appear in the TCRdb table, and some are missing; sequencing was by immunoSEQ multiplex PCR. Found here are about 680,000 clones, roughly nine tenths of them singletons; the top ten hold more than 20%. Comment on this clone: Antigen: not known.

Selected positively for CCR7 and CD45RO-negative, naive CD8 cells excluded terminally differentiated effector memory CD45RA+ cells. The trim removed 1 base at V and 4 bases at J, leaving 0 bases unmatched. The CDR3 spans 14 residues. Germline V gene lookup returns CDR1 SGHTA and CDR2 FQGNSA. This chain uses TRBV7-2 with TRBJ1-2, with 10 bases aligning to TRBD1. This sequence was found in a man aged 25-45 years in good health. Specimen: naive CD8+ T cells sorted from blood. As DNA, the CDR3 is TGTGCCAGCAGCTTAGGGACAGGGGGCTATGGCTACACCTTC. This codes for CASSLGTGGYGYTF.